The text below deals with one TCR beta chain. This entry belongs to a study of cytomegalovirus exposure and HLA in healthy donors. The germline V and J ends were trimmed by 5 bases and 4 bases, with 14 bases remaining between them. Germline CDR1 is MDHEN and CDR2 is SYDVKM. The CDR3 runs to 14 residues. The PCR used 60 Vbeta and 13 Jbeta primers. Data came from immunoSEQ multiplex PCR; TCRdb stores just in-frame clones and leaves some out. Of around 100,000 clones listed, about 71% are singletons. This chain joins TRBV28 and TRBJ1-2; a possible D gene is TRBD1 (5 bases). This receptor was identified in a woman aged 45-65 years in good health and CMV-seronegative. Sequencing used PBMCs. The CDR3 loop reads CASSTPGERYGYTF. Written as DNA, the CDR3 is TGTGCCAGCAGTACCCCGGGGGAGCGCTATGGCTACACCTTC.